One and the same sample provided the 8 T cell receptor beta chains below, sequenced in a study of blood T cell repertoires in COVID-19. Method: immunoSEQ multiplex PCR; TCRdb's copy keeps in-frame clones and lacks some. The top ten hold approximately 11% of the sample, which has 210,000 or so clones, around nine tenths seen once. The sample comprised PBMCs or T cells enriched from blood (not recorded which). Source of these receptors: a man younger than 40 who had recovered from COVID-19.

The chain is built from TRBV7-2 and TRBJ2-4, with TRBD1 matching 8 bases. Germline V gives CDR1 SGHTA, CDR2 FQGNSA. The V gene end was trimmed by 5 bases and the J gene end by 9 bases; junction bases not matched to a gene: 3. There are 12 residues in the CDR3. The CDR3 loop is CASSPGQGIQYF. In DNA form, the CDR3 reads TGTGCCAGCAGCCCCGGACAGGGCATTCAGTACTTC.

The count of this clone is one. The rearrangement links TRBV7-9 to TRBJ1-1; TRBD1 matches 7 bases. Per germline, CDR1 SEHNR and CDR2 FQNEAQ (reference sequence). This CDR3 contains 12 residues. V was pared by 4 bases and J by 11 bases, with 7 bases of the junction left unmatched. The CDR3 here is CASSSLDRDAFF. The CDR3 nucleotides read TGTGCCAGCAGCTCGCTCGACAGGGATGCTTTCTTT.

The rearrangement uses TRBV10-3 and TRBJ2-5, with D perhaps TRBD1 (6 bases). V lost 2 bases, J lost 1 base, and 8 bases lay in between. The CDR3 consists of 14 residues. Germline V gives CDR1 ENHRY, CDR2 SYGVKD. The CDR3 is CAISEGQFQETQYF. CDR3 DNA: TGTGCCATCAGTGAGGGACAGTTCCAAGAGACCCAGTACTTC.

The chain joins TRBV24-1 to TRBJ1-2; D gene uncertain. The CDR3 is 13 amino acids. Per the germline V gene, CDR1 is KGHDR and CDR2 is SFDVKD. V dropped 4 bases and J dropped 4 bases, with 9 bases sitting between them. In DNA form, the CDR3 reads TGTGCCACCAGTGACCCCCGGGTCTATGGCTACACCTTC. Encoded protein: CATSDPRVYGYTF.

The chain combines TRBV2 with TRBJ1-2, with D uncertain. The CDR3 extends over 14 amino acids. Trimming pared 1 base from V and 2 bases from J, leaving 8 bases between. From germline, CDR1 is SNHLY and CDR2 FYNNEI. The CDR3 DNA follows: TGTGCCAGCAGTGAAGTTGGCAGAAACTATGGCTACACCTTC. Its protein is CASSEVGRNYGYTF.

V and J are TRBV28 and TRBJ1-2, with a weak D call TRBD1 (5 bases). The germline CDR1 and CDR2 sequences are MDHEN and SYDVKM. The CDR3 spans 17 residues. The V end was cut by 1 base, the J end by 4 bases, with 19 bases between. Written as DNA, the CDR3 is TGTGCCAGCAGTTTATATGGCCAGGGAACACGGTCCTATGGCTACACCTTC. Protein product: CASSLYGQGTRSYGYTF.

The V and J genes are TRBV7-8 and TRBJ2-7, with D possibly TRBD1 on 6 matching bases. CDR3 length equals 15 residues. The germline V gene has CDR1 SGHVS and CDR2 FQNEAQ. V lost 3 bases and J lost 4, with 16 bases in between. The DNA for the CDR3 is TGTGCCAGCAGCTTCCTGACAGGAATGGTGTACGAGCAGTACTTC. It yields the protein CASSFLTGMVYEQYF.

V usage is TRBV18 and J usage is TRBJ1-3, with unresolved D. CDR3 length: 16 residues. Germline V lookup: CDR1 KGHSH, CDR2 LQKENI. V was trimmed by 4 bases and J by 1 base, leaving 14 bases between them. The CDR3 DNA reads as TGTGCCAGCTCACGAGGAGGACGTCTATCTGGAAACACCATATATTTT. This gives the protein CASSRGGRLSGNTIYF. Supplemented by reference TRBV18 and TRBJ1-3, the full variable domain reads NAGVMQNPRHLVRRRGQEARLRCSPMKGHSHVYWYRQLPEEGLKFMVYLQKENIIDESGMPKERFSAEFPKEGPSILRIQQVVRGDSAAYFCASSRGGRLSGNTIYFGEGSWLTVV.